These 5 T cell receptor beta chains came from one sample sequenced in a study of cytomegalovirus exposure and HLA in healthy donors. The PCR contained 60 Vbeta and 13 Jbeta primers. TCRdb keeps only in-frame clones here, not all; method: immunoSEQ multiplex PCR. The table shows 65,000 to 70,000 clones, with roughly four fifths occurring only once. Sequences were obtained from PBMCs. The source of these receptors is a woman aged 25 to 39 in good health and CMV-seropositive.

The V and J genes are TRBV25-1 and TRBJ2-5; D is perhaps TRBD2 (5 bases). Between the trimmed V and J ends, which lost 3 bases and 4 bases, there was a span of 9 bases. In germline, CDR1 is MGHDK, CDR2 SYGVNS. There are 13 residues in the CDR3. The CDR3 DNA sequence: TGTGCCAGCAGTGAGCAAGGGAGAGAGACCCAGTACTTC. Encoded protein: CASSEQGRETQYF.

This rearrangement joins TRBV6-1 to TRBJ2-5; 9 bases align to TRBD2. Germline lookup yields CDR1 MNHNS and CDR2 SASEGT. This CDR3 has 14 amino acids. Trimming removed 4 bases from V and 6 bases from J; junction bases left unmatched: 6. CDR3 region: CASSVAGGPQTQYF. The DNA for the CDR3 is TGTGCCAGCAGTGTGGCGGGAGGGCCCCAGACCCAGTACTTC.

On this clone: A junction boundary mismatches the germline segment, possibly from a read error. The chain combines TRBV7-9 with TRBJ2-1; TRBD2 might be the D (6 bases). Germline V gives CDR1 SEHNR, CDR2 FQNEAQ (reference sequence). The CDR3 consists of 17 residues. As DNA, the CDR3 is TGTTCCAGCAGCTTGGCCCTTGGAGGGAGGTCCTACAATGAGCAGTTCTTC. This translates into CSSSLALGGRSYNEQFF. Full variable domain (missing parts from reference TRBV7-9 and TRBJ2-1): DTGVSQNPRHKITKRGQNVTFRCDPISEHNRLYWYRQTLGQGPEFLTYFQNEAQLEKSRLLSDRFSAERPKGSFSTLEIQRTEQGDSAMYLCSSSLALGGRSYNEQFFGPGTRLTVL.

The rearrangement links TRBV9 to TRBJ2-7; 13 bases line up with TRBD2. The CDR3 is made up of 14 amino acids. V lost 2 bases to trimming and J lost 10 bases; unmatched junction nucleotides: 6. Per germline, CDR1 SGDLS and CDR2 YYNGEE. The CDR3 protein is CASSVAGTSGTQYF. In DNA, the CDR3 is TGTGCCAGCAGCGTTGCCGGGACTAGCGGGACACAGTACTTC.

This rearrangement joins TRBV9 to TRBJ2-2; D perhaps matches TRBD2 (5 bases). CDR1 SGDLS and CDR2 YYNGEE come from the germline V gene. The CDR3 runs 16 residues. The V end was cut by 0 bases, the J end by 1 base, with 10 bases between. The CDR3: CASSVALGRNTGELFF. For the CDR3, the DNA is TGTGCCAGCAGCGTAGCTCTGGGGAGGAACACCGGGGAGCTGTTTTTT.